The T cell receptor beta chain described here comes from a study of blood T cell repertoires in COVID-19 (dated by TCRdb to the early 2020s). The study in broad terms: Collaborator samples came from the United States, Italy and Spain and covered acute and convalescent phases of COVID-19. The prospective study material was composed of cDNA or gDNA derived from T cells, B-cell-depleted T cells, or PBMCs. The repertoires were released in a freely available public database intended as a resource for research on the immune response to SARS-CoV-2. Deeply sampled blood TCRbeta repertoires from subjects exposed to, actively infected with, or recovered from COVID-19 were included in the dataset. Samples were obtained from the ongoing ImmuneRACE study (first 160 participants) and from approximately 1,200 subjects provided by 6 global collaborators. Where available, HLA class I and class II types were obtained from metadata supplied by the sample provider rather than from assay-based typing. The sample metadata nearly always contained a de-identified subject ID, COVID-19 status, age in years and sex. The full study reports these points: The amount of clinical and demographic metadata varied by source and participant and was provided uncurated.

The collaborating institutions used their own protocols to collect whole blood in K2EDTA tubes. Collaborator samples were shipped for TCRbeta analysis as frozen whole blood, isolated PBMCs, or DNA extracted from either sample type. TCRbeta CDR3 regions were amplified from genomic DNA by means of the immunoSEQ Assay, a bias-controlled multiplex PCR. In the authors' own workflow: Nucleated cell counts per sample were estimated from amplification of reference gene primers within the assay. To quantify the absolute abundance of each unique TCRbeta CDR3 rearrangement, sequence reads were collapsed and filtered. Productive Simpson clonality was computed per sample as the square root of Simpson's diversity index over productive rearrangements. Drawn from immuneACCESS, this table holds only the in-frame rearrangements with V and J called that TCRdb kept. Clones are partly lost; checked studies trace under half to an unresolved V gene and leave the rest unexplained. The V and J calls and the clone size are those of that table, but D and trimming were determined from the DNA. A total of over 200,000 clones appear in this sample, roughly 87% of them only once. The ten largest account for 1.9% of the sample.

On this clone: The specificity of this receptor is unknown. Per-base qualities were not stored, and no clone one base away is much larger. Within the sample, other DNA sequences also encode this same CDR3.

The CDR3 has 13 amino acids, counting the end cysteine and phenylalanine. Here the CDR3 DNA is all that survives: 39 bases in frame from base 1. The germline V gene (reference sequence) gives CDR1 as DFQATT and CDR2 as SNEGSKA. V loses 3 bases, J loses 6 bases, and the germline ends lie 12 bases apart. The chain employs TRBV20-1 and TRBJ1-5, and the D gene may be TRBD1, 5 bases matching. The clonotype originates from a man between 35 and 55 years old with active or convalescent COVID-19. The specimen sequenced was peripheral blood. The DNA is as follows: TGCAGTGCTAGTCAGGGTAGGGGTCAGCCCCAGCATTTT. Translated, it gives CSASQGRGQPQHF.